This T cell receptor (beta chain) derives from a study of siplizumab effects on memory and regulatory T cells. Broader study findings: No assignable naive or memory phenotype existed for roughly 80-97% of proliferating CD4+ or CD8+ clones. Naive T cells apparently outstripped memory cells in diversity and seemed major alloresponse contributors. Tracing alloreactive clones into unstimulated subsets worked for only a minor fraction of them.

For this clone: Its matching antigen is unknown.

This CDR3 is built from 14 residues. Losses at the gene ends were 4 bases for V and 6 bases for J; bases not matched to a gene: 4. The V gene's germline CDR1 is SGHTA and CDR2 FQGNSA. The data were produced by immunoSEQ multiplex PCR, yet TCRdb's version contains in-frame clones alone and is incomplete. The sample comprises more than 85,000 clones, more than 90% of which are singletons, and about 2.4% rests with the top ten. The TCR sequence derives from a human donor in good health. Some clones in this sample may be carry-over from other donors' samples. This chain links TRBV7-2 with TRBJ2-4; 9 bases fit TRBD2. Material for sequencing was CD4+ T cells sorted from blood. CDR3 in amino acids: CASSSGLALNIQYF. The CDR3 nucleotides read TGTGCCAGCAGCTCGGGACTAGCTTTAAACATTCAGTACTTC. Using reference TRBV7-2 and TRBJ2-4 for the parts outside the CDR3, the full variable domain is GAGVSQSPSNKVTEKGKDVELRCDPISGHTALYWYRQSLGQGLEFLIYFQGNSAPDKSGLPSDRFSAERTGGSVSTLTIQRTQQEDSAVYLCASSSGLALNIQYFGAGTRLSVL.